These T cell receptor beta chains were read from a single sample in a study of shared clonotypes between healthy human individuals. The method was immunoSEQ multiplex PCR; TCRdb's version includes in-frame clones alone and lacks a portion of them. Found here are around 2,000,000 clones, 85% to 95% of them singletons; the top ten hold about 0.13%. The sample comprised naive CD4+ T cells sorted from blood. Every receptor here comes from a man aged 18 to 29 in good health. The CDR3 runs from the conserved cysteine through the conserved F or W. D genes are given only for firm matches. The size field is filled for only some rows; it gives once, few, many or a size class.

TGTGCCAGCAGCTTGGCCCATACAGGGGCAGAGACCCAGTACTTC,CASSLAHTGAETQYF,-,TRBV5-8,TRBD1,TRBJ2-5
TGTGCCAGCAGCTTAAGCAGGCCCCAAGGAGATACGCAGTATTTT,CASSLSRPQGDTQYF,once,TRBV7-9,-,TRBJ2-3
TGTGCCAGTCGGGACGGATATCAGCCCCAGCATTTT,CASRDGYQPQHF,-,TRBV19,-,TRBJ1-5
TGCGCCAGCAGCCAGGGGACTGGGCCCTACAATGAGCAGTTCTTC,CASSQGTGPYNEQFF,-,TRBV4-3,-,TRBJ2-1
TGTGCCAGCAGTGAACGCCAGGGGAATCAGCCCCAGCATTTT,CASSERQGNQPQHF,-,TRBV2,-,TRBJ1-5
TGTGCCAGCAGTGACATTAGCGGCCACACCGGGGAGCTGTTTTTT,CASSDISGHTGELFF,-,TRBV6-1,-,TRBJ2-2
TGTGCCAGCAACTTACAGGTGAACACCGGGGAGCTGTTTTTT,CASNLQVNTGELFF,-,TRBV5-5,-,TRBJ2-2
TGTGCCATCAGTGAGTCAGGGGGTCTCCACGAGCAGTACTTC,CAISESGGLHEQYF,-,TRBV10-3,-,TRBJ2-7
TGTGCCAGCACCGGGGCTGACATTCAGTACTTC,CASTGADIQYF,-,TRBV2,-,TRBJ2-4
TGTGCCAGCAGTTTATCGATCGGGGGTGCTAACTATGGCTACACCTTC,CASSLSIGGANYGYTF,-,TRBV27,-,TRBJ1-2
TGTGCCAGCAGTCCCCTTGACAGGGCCCGCTACACCTTC,CASSPLDRARYTF,once,TRBV27,TRBD1,TRBJ1-2
TGTGCCAGCAGCCGACAAAAGGGGGGGACCCAGTACTTC,CASSRQKGGTQYF,-,TRBV6-5,-,TRBJ2-5
TGTGCCAGCACAAGCGGACTAGCGGGAGTTTACGAGCAGTACTTC,CASTSGLAGVYEQYF,-,TRBV6-5,TRBD2,TRBJ2-7
TGTGCCAGCAGCTTAGTGGCAGTCCTTTCTAATTCACCCCTCCACTTT,CASSLVAVLSNSPLHF,-,TRBV7-8,-,TRBJ1-6
TGTGCCAGCTCACCGGCCGGTTGGGAGCAGTACTTC,CASSPAGWEQYF,-,TRBV18,-,TRBJ2-7
TGTGCCAGCAGCTTGAGGGATGAGGGCAATCAGCCCCAGCATTTT,CASSLRDEGNQPQHF,once,TRBV5-6,-,TRBJ1-5
TGTGCCAGCAGTTACTACAGCACCCTGGGGGAGACCCAGTACTTC,CASSYYSTLGETQYF,-,TRBV6-6,-,TRBJ2-5
TGTGCCACCAGCAGAGAAGGGACAGGGAATCGTGGCTACACCTTC,CATSREGTGNRGYTF,many,TRBV15,TRBD1,TRBJ1-2
TGCAGCGTGGAACAGGGGGTCGGGGAGACCCAGTACTTC,CSVEQGVGETQYF,-,TRBV29-1,TRBD1,TRBJ2-5
TGTGCCAGCAGCCTGGACAGGGGGTTTTCCGAGCAGTACTTC,CASSLDRGFSEQYF,-,TRBV5-6,TRBD1,TRBJ2-7
TGTGCCAGCAGGAGGATGGGACCCGCTAACTATGGCTACACCTTC,CASRRMGPANYGYTF,-,TRBV6-1,-,TRBJ1-2
TGTGCCAGCAGGGACGGACAGGGGAGGGGTCAGCCCCAGCATTTT,CASRDGQGRGQPQHF,-,TRBV2,TRBD1,TRBJ1-5
TGTGCCAGCAGTGAAGGAGGGACTAGCCCCACAGATACGCAGTATTTT,CASSEGGTSPTDTQYF,-,TRBV6-1,TRBD2,TRBJ2-3
TGTGCCAGCAGCTTAGCGGGGCGGACTAGCGGATTCTACAATGAGCAGTTCTTC,CASSLAGRTSGFYNEQFF,-,TRBV7-8,TRBD2,TRBJ2-1
TGTGCCAGCAGCCCCCAAATGGGCGGGAGAATAGGTAATGAGCAGTTCTTC,CASSPQMGGRIGNEQFF,-,TRBV7-2,TRBD2,TRBJ2-1
TGTGCCAGCAGCCCGGGACAGGGCTACAATGAGCAGTTCTTC,CASSPGQGYNEQFF,-,TRBV14,TRBD1,TRBJ2-1
TGTGCCAGCAGCCAGAGCAGAGAAGAGACCCAGTACTTC,CASSQSREETQYF,-,TRBV11-3,-,TRBJ2-5
TGTGCCAGCATGCCGACGGGACCCTCCGAGCAGTACTTC,CASMPTGPSEQYF,-,TRBV6-5,-,TRBJ2-7
TGTGCCAGCAGTGAAACGGGTCGGGTTCAGCCCCAGCATTTT,CASSETGRVQPQHF,-,TRBV2,-,TRBJ1-5
TGCGCCAGCAGTGTGGGACAGTATAGCAATCAGCCCCAGCATTTT,CASSVGQYSNQPQHF,-,TRBV10-2,TRBD1,TRBJ1-5
TGTGCTAGTGGTTTGGAGCGACCCACGACTAGCGTGTCGCAGTATTTT,CASGLERPTTSVSQYF,few,TRBV12-5,TRBD2,TRBJ2-3
TGTGCCTGGAGAGGACAGCTCTTATTTGAAGCTTTCTTT,CAWRGQLLFEAFF,-,TRBV30,-,TRBJ1-1
TGTGCCAGCAGTGGATCTAGGGAGGGTAGGGATACGCAGTATTTT,CASSGSREGRDTQYF,once,TRBV6-1,TRBD2,TRBJ2-3
TGTGCCAGCAGCTCGGACATTGATACGCAGTATTTT,CASSSDIDTQYF,-,TRBV7-9,-,TRBJ2-3
TGTGCCAGCAGCTCTTCCGGGACAGCCACTGGGATCACCGGGGAGCTGTTTTTT,CASSSSGTATGITGELFF,-,TRBV5-4,TRBD1,TRBJ2-2
TGTGCCAGTAGTCCCGGCGACAGGGATAGTGGCTACACCTTC,CASSPGDRDSGYTF,-,TRBV19,TRBD1,TRBJ1-2
TGTGCCTGGGGTAAACCGGGACGTTGGGAGACCCAGTACTTC,CAWGKPGRWETQYF,-,TRBV30,-,TRBJ2-5
TGTGCCAGCACCGGGGGGGTACTAGGGAACACTGAAGCTTTCTTT,CASTGGVLGNTEAFF,-,TRBV28,-,TRBJ1-1
TGTGCCAGCAGTGGGATTTTGAATGAGCAGTTCTTC,CASSGILNEQFF,-,TRBV28,-,TRBJ2-1
TGTGCCAGCAATCAGCGGGGGGTGTACGAGCAGTACTTC,CASNQRGVYEQYF,-,TRBV2,TRBD2,TRBJ2-7
TGTGCCAGCAGTGAGCGGAGTGGCGGGGGAAAGTACAATGAGCAGTTCTTC,CASSERSGGGKYNEQFF,-,TRBV6-1,TRBD2,TRBJ2-1
TGTGCCAGCAGCCATGGGTTCGGGGCGCGGTCCTACGAGCAGTACTTC,CASSHGFGARSYEQYF,-,TRBV11-2,-,TRBJ2-7
TGTGCCAGCAGCCCCGACAGAAACTATGGCTACACCTTC,CASSPDRNYGYTF,-,TRBV5-5,-,TRBJ1-2
TGCGCCAGCAGCCATAACGGACTACCTTACACAGATACGCAGTATTTT,CASSHNGLPYTDTQYF,-,TRBV4-1,-,TRBJ2-3
TGTGCCAGCAGAGCGGACAGGGCCGGCCAAGAGACCCAGTACTTC,CASRADRAGQETQYF,-,TRBV7-9,TRBD1,TRBJ2-5